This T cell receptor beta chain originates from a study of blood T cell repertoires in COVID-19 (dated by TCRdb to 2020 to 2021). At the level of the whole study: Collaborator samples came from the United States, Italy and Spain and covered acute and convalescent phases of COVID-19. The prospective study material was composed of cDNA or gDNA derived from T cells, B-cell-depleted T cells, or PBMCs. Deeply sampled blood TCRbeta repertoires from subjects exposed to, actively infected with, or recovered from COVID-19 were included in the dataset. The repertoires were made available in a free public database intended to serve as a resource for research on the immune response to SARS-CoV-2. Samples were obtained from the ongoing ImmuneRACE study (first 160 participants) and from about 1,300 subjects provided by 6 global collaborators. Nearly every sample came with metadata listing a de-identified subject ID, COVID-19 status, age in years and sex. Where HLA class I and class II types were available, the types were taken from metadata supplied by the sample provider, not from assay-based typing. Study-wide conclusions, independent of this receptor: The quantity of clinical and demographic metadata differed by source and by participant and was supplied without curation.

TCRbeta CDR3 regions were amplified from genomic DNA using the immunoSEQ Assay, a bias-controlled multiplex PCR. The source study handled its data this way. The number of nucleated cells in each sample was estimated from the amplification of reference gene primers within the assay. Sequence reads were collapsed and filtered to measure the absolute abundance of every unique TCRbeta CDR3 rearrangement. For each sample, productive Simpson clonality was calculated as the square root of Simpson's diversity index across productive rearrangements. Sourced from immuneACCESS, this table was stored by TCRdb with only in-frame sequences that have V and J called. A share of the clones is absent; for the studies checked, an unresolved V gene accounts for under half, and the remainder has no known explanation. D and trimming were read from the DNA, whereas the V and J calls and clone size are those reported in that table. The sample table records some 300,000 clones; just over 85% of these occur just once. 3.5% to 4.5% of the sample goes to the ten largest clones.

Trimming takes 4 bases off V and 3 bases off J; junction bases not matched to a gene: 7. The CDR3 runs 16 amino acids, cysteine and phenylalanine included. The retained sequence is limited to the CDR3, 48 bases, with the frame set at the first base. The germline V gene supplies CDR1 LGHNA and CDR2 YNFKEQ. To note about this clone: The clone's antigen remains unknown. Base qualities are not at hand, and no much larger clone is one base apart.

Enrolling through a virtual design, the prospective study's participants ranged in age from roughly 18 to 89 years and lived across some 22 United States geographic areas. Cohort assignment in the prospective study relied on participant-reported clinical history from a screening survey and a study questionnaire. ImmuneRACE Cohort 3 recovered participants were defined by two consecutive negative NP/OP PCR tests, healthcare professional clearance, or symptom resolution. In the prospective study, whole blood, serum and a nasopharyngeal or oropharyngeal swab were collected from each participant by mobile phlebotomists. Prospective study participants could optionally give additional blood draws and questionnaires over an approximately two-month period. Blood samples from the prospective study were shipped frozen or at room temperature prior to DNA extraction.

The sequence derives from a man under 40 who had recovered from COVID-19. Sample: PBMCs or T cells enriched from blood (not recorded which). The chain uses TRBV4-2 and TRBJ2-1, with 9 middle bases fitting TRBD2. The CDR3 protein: CASSPISGSGYNEQFF. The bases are TGTGCCAGCAGCCCAATTAGCGGGAGTGGCTACAATGAGCAGTTCTTC.